The TCR beta chain under discussion was sequenced for a study of Graves' ophthalmopathy and Graves' hyperthyroidism. As the template, RNA transcripts were used to amplify TCR beta CDR3 regions. Scientists carried out first-round RT-PCR using HTBI primers and then a second-round multiplex PCR. TCRdb reprocessed the multiplex PCR reads with MiXCR, giving one entry per CDR3 protein. The profile covers approximately 330,000 distinct CDR3 sequences, with roughly 15% appearing a single time and 9% to 15% taken by the ten largest. CDR3 size: 14 residues. V shed 5 bases and J shed 7 bases, with 18 bases lying between them. Whole-study results and caveats: Most expanded clonotypes from thyroid (those above 0.001 frequency) were also found in blood.

This clonotype was seen a few times. No antigen is known for it. The sequenced sample consisted of peripheral blood. This clonotype originated in an adult man with Graves' ophthalmopathy. The rearrangement uses TRBV12-3 or TRBV12-4 and TRBJ2-7, with D possibly matching TRBD2 (5 bases). The CDR3 sequence is CASSPFEGVAEQYF. CDR3 nucleotide sequence: TGTGCCAGCAGTCCCTTTGAGGGCGTTGCAGAGCAGTACTTC.